What follows is one T cell receptor (beta chain) and its context. Data came from immunoSEQ multiplex PCR; TCRdb stores just in-frame clones and leaves some out. Among about 1 million clones listed, about 70% were seen once. The sample comes from a study of shared clonotypes between healthy human individuals. About the study: Samples came from a couple of female and three male donors aged 18 to 49.

The germline V and J ends were trimmed by 3 bases and 1 base, with 8 bases remaining between them. Germline CDR1 is MDHEN and CDR2 is SYDVKM. The CDR3 spans 14 residues. The sequenced material came from memory CD4+ T cells sorted from blood. The subset: CD45RA-negative fraction. The J gene is TRBJ2-3, the V gene TRBV28; D perhaps matches TRBD1 (6 bases). This receptor was obtained from a man between 18 and 29 years old in good health. The CDR3 loop reads CASSLGAGTDTQYF. In nucleotides, the CDR3 is TGTGCCAGCAGTTTGGGGGCAGGCACAGATACGCAGTATTTT.